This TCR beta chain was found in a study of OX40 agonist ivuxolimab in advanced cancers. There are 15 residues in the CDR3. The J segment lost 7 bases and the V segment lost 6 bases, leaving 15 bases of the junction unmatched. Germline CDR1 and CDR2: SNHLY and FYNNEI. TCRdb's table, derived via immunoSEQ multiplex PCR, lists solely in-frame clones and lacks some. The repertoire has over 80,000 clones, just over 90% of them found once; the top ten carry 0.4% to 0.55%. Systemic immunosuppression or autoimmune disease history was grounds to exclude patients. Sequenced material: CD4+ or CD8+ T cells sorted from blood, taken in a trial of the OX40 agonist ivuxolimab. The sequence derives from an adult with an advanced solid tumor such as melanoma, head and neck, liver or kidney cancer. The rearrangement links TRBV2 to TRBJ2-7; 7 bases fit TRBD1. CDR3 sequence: CASRDPGLGTVEQYF. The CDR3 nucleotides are TGTGCCAGCAGGGACCCCGGGTTGGGGACAGTTGAGCAGTACTTC.